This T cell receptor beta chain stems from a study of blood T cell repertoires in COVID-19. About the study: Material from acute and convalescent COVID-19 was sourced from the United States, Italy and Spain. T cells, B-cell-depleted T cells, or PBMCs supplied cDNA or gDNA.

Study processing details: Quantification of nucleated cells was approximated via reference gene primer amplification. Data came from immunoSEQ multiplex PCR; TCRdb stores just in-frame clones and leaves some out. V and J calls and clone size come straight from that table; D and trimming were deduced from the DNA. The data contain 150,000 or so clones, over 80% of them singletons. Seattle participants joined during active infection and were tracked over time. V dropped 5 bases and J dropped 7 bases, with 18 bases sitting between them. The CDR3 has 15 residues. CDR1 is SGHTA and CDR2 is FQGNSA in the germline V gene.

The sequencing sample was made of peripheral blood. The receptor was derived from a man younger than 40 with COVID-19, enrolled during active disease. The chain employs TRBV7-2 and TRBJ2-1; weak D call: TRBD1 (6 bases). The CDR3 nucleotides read TGTGCCAGCAGCCCGGATAGGGGGTTCGGGAATGAGCAGTTCTTC. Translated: CASSPDRGFGNEQFF.